These 17 T cell receptor beta chains were all obtained from the same sample, sequenced in a study of shared clonotypes between healthy human individuals. Measured with immunoSEQ multiplex PCR; TCRdb has only the in-frame clones, and not every one. The data contain under 2,500,000 clones, 90% to 97% of them singletons. The sequencing sample was made of naive CD4+ T cells sorted from blood. Subset meaning: CD45RA+ positively selected. The origin of the receptors is a man between 18 and 29 years old in good health.

The V and J genes are TRBV19 and TRBJ1-4; D perhaps matches TRBD1 (5 bases). The CDR3 covers 18 residues. Trimming shortened V by 1 base and J by 0 bases, and 15 bases separated the two germline ends. CDR1 LNHDA and CDR2 SQIVND come from the germline V gene (reference sequence). CDR3 residues: CASSIGAGRATTNEKLFF. In DNA form, the CDR3 reads TGTGCCAGTAGTATAGGCGCAGGGAGGGCCACAACTAATGAAAAACTGTTTTTT.

In nucleotides, the CDR3 is TGTGCCACCAGCAGAGATAGGACTAGCGGGGAGACCCAGTACTTC. Its protein product is CATSRDRTSGETQYF. The rearrangement links TRBV15 to TRBJ2-5; 11 positions match TRBD2. Germline CDR1 reads LNHNV; CDR2 reads YYDKDF (reference sequence). The V and J ends lost 0 bases and 5 bases, in that order; junction bases with no gene match: 2. The length of the CDR3 is 15 residues.

The chain recombines TRBV7-9 with TRBJ2-6; 11 bases are shared with TRBD1. This CDR3 has 18 residues. The germline gives CDR1 SEHNR, CDR2 FQNEAQ (reference sequence). With V trimmed by 5 bases and J by 4 bases, 10 bases remained unmatched. CDR3 DNA: TGTGCCAGCAGCCCGAGGACAGGGGGCCAATCGGGGGCCAACGTCCTGACTTTC. Amino acids: CASSPRTGGQSGANVLTF.

The chain combines TRBV7-9 with TRBJ1-1; the D gene is possibly TRBD1 (5 bases). Germline-derived CDR1 and CDR2 are SEHNR and FQNEAQ (reference sequence). CDR3 length: 14 residues. V shed 1 base and J shed 5 bases, with 11 bases lying between them. CDR3 amino acids: CASSLGVGVTEAFF. Written as DNA, the CDR3 is TGTGCCAGCAGCTTAGGAGTGGGGGTAACTGAAGCTTTCTTT.

J is TRBJ2-1 and V is TRBV2; 10 nucleotides line up with TRBD2. Looked up from germline, CDR1 is SNHLY and CDR2 is FYNNEI. The CDR3 has 15 residues. V trimming: 5 bases; J trimming: 7 bases; junction bases outside the gene matches: 8. The CDR3: CASSLPAGGGNEQFF. CDR3 in DNA: TGTGCCAGCAGTCTCCCAGCGGGAGGGGGGAATGAGCAGTTCTTC.

On this clone: At one boundary the junction diverges from the germline segment, which might be a read error. The rearrangement links TRBV20-1 to TRBJ1-6; D is unresolved. The CDR3 covers 11 residues. The germline V gene has CDR1 DFQATT and CDR2 SNEGSKA (reference sequence). CDR3 coding DNA: TGCAGTGCTAGAGGGGCCCGGGTCCCAGTCTTT. Translated: CSARGARVPVF.

The chain combines TRBV19 with TRBJ1-5; D uncertain. V lost 6 bases to trimming and J lost 2 bases, with 8 bases between them. Germline assignment: CDR1 LNHDA and CDR2 SQIVND (reference sequence). This CDR3 is 13 amino acids long. CDR3 sequence: CASSLRGNQPQHF. The CDR3 DNA is TGTGCCAGTAGCCTTAGGGGCAATCAGCCCCAGCATTTT.

The chain recombines TRBV4-1 with TRBJ2-2; TRBD2 is a possible D gene (6 bases). Germline V CDR1 and CDR2: MGHRA, YSYEKL. CDR3 length: 16 residues. V was trimmed by 0 bases and J by 5 bases, leaving 13 bases between them. The CDR3 here is CASSQDLASRTGELFF. The CDR3 bases are TGCGCCAGCAGCCAAGATCTAGCGTCTCGGACCGGGGAGCTGTTTTTT.

The genes are TRBV2 and TRBJ1-5, with D tentatively TRBD1 (5 bases). The ends were cut back, 0 bases at V and 7 bases at J, with 13 bases in the middle. CDR1 is SNHLY, CDR2 FYNNEI, per germline. The CDR3 runs to 15 residues. DNA for the CDR3: TGTGCCAGCAGTGAAGCGGGGACCCCCCGGCAGCCCCAGCATTTT. Protein sequence: CASSEAGTPRQPQHF.

Details on this clone: Distinct nucleotide sequences in the sample also encode this CDR3. V is TRBV6-5 and J is TRBJ2-3, with D possibly TRBD2 on 6 matching bases. CDR3 length equals 15 residues. Germline V gives CDR1 MNHEY, CDR2 SVGAGI. V lost 0 bases and J lost 1, with 8 bases in between. CDR3 loop: CASSYSGGGTDTQYF. CDR3 coding DNA: TGTGCCAGCAGTTACTCCGGGGGTGGCACAGATACGCAGTATTTT.

V gene TRBV27 combines with J gene TRBJ2-3, with 7 bases aligning to TRBD2. The CDR3 contains 16 residues. J was trimmed by 0 bases and V by 1 base; bases with no gene match: 4. The germline gives CDR1 MNHEY, CDR2 SMNVEV (reference sequence). CDR3: CASSLWGGGSTDTQYF. In DNA, the CDR3 is TGTGCCAGCAGTTTATGGGGCGGGGGAAGCACAGATACGCAGTATTTT.

The chain is built from TRBV7-9 and TRBJ2-3; 11 nucleotides line up with TRBD1. Germline CDR1 is SEHNR and CDR2 is FQNEAQ (reference sequence). Losses at the gene ends were 4 bases for V and 3 bases for J; bases not matched to a gene: 6. CDR3 length equals 16 residues. The CDR3 DNA follows: TGTGCCAGCAGCTGGACAGGGGGCGGTGGGACAGATACGCAGTATTTT. Its protein product is CASSWTGGGGTDTQYF.

Only one count was recorded for this clone. The chain has TRBV5-6 and TRBJ2-5; D remains ambiguous. Trimming cost V 0 bases and J 0 bases, with 6 bases left between them. Germline-derived CDR1 and CDR2 are SGHDT and YYEEEE. The CDR3 extends over 14 amino acids. The chain's CDR3 is CASSLGRYQETQYF. The CDR3 DNA reads TGTGCCAGCAGCTTGGGACGGTACCAAGAGACCCAGTACTTC.

This clone was detected only once. V usage is TRBV4-3 and J usage is TRBJ1-5; maybe TRBD1 (5 bases). V lost 0 bases to trimming and J lost 7 bases, with 10 bases between them. This CDR3 contains 14 residues. Germline lookup yields CDR1 LGHNA and CDR2 YSLEER. The chain's CDR3 is CASSQEGTAQPQHF. The CDR3 DNA is TGCGCCAGCAGCCAAGAGGGGACGGCCCAGCCCCAGCATTTT.

CDR3: CASSSSGVLRTYEQYF. The CDR3 DNA reads TGTGCCAGCAGCTCGTCAGGGGTGTTAAGGACCTACGAGCAGTACTTC. The chain carries TRBV7-9 and TRBJ2-7, with a tentative D call TRBD1 (6 bases). Trimming left V 4 bases short and J 2 bases short, with 18 bases between. The CDR3 totals 16 residues. CDR1 and CDR2 (germline): SEHNR, FQNEAQ (reference sequence).

The chain carries TRBV19 and TRBJ1-5; 9 positions match TRBD1. The germline V gene has CDR1 LNHDA and CDR2 SQIVND (reference sequence). The CDR3 totals 18 residues. V gave up 8 bases and J gave up 2 bases; unmatched junction bases: 16. The CDR3 bases are TGTGCCAGTCATGGGGGGGACAGGGCATTAATCGGCAATCAGCCCCAGCATTTT. Its protein is CASHGGDRALIGNQPQHF.

The chain's CDR3 is CASSLYRTSGRGEQYF. DNA of the CDR3: TGTGCCAGCAGCTTGTATAGGACTAGCGGGAGGGGCGAGCAGTACTTC. This rearrangement joins TRBV5-8 to TRBJ2-7; TRBD2 aligns across 15 bases. J was trimmed by 6 bases and V by 1 base; bases with no gene match: 5. The length of the CDR3 is 16 residues. The germline CDR1 and CDR2 sequences are SGHTS and YDEGEE.